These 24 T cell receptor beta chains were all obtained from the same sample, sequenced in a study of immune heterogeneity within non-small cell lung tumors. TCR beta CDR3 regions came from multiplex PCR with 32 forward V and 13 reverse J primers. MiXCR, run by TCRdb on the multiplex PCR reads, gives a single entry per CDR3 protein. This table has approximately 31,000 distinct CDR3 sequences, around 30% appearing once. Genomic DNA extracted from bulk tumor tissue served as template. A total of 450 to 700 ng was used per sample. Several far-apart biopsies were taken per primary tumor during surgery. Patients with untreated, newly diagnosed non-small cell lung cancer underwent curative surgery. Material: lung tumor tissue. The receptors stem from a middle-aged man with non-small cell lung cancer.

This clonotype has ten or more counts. The CDR3 is CASSSLAGGPKDTQYF. The CDR3 DNA reads as TGTGCCAGCAGTTCACTAGCGGGAGGGCCAAAAGATACGCAGTATTTT. V is TRBV28 and J is TRBJ2-3; 13 nucleotides line up with TRBD2. The germline gives CDR1 MDHEN, CDR2 SYDVKM. With V trimmed by 4 bases and J by 5 bases, 6 bases remained unmatched. This CDR3 region has 16 residues.

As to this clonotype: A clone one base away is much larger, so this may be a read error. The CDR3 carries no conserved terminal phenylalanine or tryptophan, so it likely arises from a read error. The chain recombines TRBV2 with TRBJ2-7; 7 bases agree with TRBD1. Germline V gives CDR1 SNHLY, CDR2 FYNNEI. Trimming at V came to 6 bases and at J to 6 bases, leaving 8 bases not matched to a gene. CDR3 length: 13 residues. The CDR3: CASSKQGSGEQYL. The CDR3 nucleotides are TGTGCCAGCAGCAAACAGGGGAGCGGCGAGCAGTACTTA.

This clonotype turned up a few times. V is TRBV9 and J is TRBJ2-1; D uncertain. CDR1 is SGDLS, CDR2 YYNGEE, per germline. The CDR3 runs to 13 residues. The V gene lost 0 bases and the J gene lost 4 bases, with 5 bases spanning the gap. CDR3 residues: CASSVDHYNEQFF. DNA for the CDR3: TGTGCCAGCAGCGTAGACCATTACAATGAGCAGTTCTTC.

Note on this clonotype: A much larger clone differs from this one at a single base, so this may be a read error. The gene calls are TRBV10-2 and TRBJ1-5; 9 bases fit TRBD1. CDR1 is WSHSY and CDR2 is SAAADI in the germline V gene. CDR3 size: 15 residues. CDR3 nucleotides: TGCACCAGCAGACAAGGACAGGGGAGCAATCAGCCCCAGCATTTT. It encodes CTSRQGQGSNQPQHF.

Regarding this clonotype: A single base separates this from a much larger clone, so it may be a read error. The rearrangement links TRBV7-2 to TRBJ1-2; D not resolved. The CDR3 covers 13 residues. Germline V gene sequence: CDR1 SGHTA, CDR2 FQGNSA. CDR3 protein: CARSLVGNYGYTF. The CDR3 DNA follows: TGTGCCAGAAGCTTAGTGGGGAACTATGGCTACACCTTC. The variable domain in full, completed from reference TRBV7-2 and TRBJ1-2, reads GAGVSQSPSNKVTEKGKDVELRCDPISGHTALYWYRQSLGQGLEFLIYFQGNSAPDKSGLPSDRFSAERTGGSVSTLTIQRTQQEDSAVYLCARSLVGNYGYTFGSGTRLTVV.

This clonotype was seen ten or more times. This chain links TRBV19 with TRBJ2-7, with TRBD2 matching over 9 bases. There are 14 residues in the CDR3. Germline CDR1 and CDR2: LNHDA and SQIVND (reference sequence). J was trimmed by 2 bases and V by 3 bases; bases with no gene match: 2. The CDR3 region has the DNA TGTGCCAGTAGTATTAGCGGGGGAACCTACGAGCAGTACTTC. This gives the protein CASSISGGTYEQYF.

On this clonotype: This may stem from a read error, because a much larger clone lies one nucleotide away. The CDR3 DNA follows: TGTGCCAGCAGTTTGACGGCGGGAGGAGGAAATGAGGAGTTCTTC. Translating it yields CASSLTAGGGNEEFF. The chain has TRBV12-3 or TRBV12-4 and TRBJ2-1, with 8 positions matching TRBD2. The CDR3 covers 15 residues.

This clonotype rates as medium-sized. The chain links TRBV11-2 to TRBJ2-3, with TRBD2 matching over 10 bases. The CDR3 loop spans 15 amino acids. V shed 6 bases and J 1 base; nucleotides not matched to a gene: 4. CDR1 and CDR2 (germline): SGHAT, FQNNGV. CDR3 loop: CASSSSGSRTDTQYF. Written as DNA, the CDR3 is TGTGCCAGCAGTTCTAGCGGGAGCCGCACAGATACGCAGTATTTT.

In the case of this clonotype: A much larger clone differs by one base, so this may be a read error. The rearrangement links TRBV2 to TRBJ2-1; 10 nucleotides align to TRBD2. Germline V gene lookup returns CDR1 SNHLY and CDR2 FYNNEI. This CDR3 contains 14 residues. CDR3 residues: CAGSISGRLNEQFF. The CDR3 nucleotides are TGTGCCGGCAGTATTAGCGGGAGGCTGAATGAGCAGTTCTTC.

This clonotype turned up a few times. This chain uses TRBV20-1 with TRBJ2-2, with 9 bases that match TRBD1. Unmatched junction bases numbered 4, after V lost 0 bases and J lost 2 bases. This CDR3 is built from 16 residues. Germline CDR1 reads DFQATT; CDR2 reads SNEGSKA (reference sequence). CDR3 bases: TGCAGTGCTAGAGATCCGGGACAGGGAAACACCGGGGAGCTGTTTTTT. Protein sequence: CSARDPGQGNTGELFF.

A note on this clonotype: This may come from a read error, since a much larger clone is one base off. CDR3 amino acids: CASVPLLAAQETRYF. In nucleotides, the CDR3 is TGTGCCAGCGTTCCCTTACTAGCGGCTCAAGAGACCCGGTACTTC. This chain joins TRBV6-5 and TRBJ2-5, with TRBD2 matching 8 bases. CDR1 and CDR2 from the germline V gene are MNHEY and SVGAGI. This CDR3 comprises 15 residues.

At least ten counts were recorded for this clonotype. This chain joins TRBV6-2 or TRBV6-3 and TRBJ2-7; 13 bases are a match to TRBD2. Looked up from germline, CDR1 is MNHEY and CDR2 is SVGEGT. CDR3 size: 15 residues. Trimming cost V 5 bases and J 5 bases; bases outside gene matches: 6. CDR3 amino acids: CASSDGTSGINEQYF. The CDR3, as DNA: TGTGCCAGCAGTGACGGGACTAGCGGGATAAACGAGCAGTACTTC.

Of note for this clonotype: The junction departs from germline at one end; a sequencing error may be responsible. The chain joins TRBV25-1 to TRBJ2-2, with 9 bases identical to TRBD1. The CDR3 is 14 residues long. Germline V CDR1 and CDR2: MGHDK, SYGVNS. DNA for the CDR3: TGTGCCAGCAGAGGACAGGGGAACAGCGGGGAGCTGTTTTTT. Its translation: CASRGQGNSGELFF.

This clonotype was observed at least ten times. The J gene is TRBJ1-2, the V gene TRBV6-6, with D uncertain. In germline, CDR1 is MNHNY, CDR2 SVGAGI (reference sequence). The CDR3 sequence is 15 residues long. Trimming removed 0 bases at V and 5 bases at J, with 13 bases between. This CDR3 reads CASSYSASPAYGYTF. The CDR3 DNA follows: TGTGCCAGCAGTTACTCGGCCAGCCCAGCATATGGCTACACCTTC.

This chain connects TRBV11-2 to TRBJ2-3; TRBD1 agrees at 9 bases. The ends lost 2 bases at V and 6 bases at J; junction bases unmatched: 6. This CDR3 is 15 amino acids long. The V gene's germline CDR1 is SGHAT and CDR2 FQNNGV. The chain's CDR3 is CASSLRDRASDTQYF. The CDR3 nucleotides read TGTGCCAGCAGCTTAAGGGACAGGGCCTCCGATACGCAGTATTTT.

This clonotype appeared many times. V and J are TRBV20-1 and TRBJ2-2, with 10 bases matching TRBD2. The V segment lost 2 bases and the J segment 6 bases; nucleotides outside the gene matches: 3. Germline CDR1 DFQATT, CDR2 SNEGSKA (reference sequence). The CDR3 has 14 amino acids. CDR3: CSARIAGGSGELFF. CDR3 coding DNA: TGCAGTGCTAGAATAGCGGGAGGTTCCGGGGAGCTGTTTTTT.

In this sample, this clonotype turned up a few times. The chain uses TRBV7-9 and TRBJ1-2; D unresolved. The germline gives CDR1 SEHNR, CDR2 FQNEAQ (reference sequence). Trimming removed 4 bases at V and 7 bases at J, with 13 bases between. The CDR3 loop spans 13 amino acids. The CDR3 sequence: CASSSVGLSGYTF. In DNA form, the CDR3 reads TGTGCCAGCAGCTCAGTCGGTTTATCTGGCTACACCTTC.

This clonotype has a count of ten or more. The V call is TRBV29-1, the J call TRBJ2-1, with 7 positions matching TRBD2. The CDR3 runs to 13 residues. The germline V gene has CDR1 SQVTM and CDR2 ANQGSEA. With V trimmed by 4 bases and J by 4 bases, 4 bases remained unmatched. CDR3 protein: CSVASGVYNEQFF. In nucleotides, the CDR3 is TGCAGCGTTGCCAGCGGGGTTTACAATGAGCAGTTCTTC.

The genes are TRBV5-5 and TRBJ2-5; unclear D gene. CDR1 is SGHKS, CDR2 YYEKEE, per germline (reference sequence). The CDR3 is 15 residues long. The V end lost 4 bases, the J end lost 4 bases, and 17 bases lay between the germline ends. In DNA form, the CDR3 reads TGTGCCAGCAGCCAAGAACGGCAGGTAGGAGAGACCCAGTACTTC. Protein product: CASSQERQVGETQYF.

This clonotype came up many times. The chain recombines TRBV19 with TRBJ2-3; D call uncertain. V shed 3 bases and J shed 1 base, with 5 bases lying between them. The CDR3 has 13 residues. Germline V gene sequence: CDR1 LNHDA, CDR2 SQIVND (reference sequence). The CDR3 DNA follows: TGTGCCAGTAGTATTGGACGCACAGATACGCAGTATTTT. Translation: CASSIGRTDTQYF.

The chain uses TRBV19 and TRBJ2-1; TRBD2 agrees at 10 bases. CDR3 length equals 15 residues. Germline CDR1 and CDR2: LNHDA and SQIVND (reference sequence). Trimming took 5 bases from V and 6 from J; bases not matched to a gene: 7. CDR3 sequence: CASSETGTSVNEQFF. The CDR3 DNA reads TGTGCCAGTAGTGAAACCGGGACTAGCGTCAATGAGCAGTTCTTC.

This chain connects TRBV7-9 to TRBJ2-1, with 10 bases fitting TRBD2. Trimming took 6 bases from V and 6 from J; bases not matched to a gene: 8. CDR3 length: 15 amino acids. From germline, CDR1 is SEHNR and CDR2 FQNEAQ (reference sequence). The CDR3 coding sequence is TGTGCCAGCAGTCAAGGACTAGCGGTCGCCAATGAGCAGTTCTTC. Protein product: CASSQGLAVANEQFF. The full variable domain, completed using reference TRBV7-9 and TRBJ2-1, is DTGVSQNPRHKITKRGQNVTFRCDPISEHNRLYWYRQTLGQGPEFLTYFQNEAQLEKSRLLSDRFSAERPKGSFSTLEIQRTEQGDSAMYLCASSQGLAVANEQFFGPGTRLTVL.

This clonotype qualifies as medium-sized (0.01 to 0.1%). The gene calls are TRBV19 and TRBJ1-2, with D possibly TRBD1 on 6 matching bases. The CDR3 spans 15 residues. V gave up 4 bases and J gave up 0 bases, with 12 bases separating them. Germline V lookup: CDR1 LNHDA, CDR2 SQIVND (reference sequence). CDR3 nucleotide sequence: TGTGCCAGTAGTAGTGGGACAATAGCTAACTATGGCTACACCTTC. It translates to CASSSGTIANYGYTF.

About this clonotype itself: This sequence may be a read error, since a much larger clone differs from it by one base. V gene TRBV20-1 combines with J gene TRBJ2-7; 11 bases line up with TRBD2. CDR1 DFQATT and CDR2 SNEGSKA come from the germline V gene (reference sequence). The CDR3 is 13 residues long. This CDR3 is CGVIAGGRDEQYF. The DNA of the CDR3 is TGCGGTGTAATAGCGGGGGGGAGAGACGAGCAGTACTTC.